This T cell receptor beta chain was sequenced in a study of PD-1 blockade in classical Hodgkin lymphoma. Study-level results: Relative to healthy donors, newly diagnosed patients reportedly had lower baseline TCR diversity, which was reported as lower still in relapsed/refractory patients. Baseline diversity in complete responders resembled that of newly diagnosed patients. By C4D1, diversity of CD4+ TCRs had risen significantly, whereas that of CD8+ TCRs had not.

The CDR3 runs 13 residues. Germline-derived CDR1 and CDR2 are SNHLY and FYNNEI. J lost 6 bases, V lost 11 bases, and 12 bases had no gene match. Profiling relied on immunoSEQ multiplex PCR, and the TCRdb table lists in-frame clones only, not all of them. The sample lists tens of thousands of clones; just over 90% were seen once. Notes on this clone: Antigen: not known.

Each patient's relapse followed autologous stem cell transplantation, and brentuximab vedotin exposure varied. Best response was recorded as complete response, partial response or progressive disease. The rearrangement links TRBV2 to TRBJ1-1; the match to TRBD1 covers 7 bases. The specimen comprised peripheral blood mononuclear cells (PBMCs), sampled at baseline. This TCR was recovered from a human donor with classical Hodgkin lymphoma. CDR3 loop: CAGRQGSSAEAFF. Written as DNA, the CDR3 is TGTGCCGGTAGACAGGGTTCTTCCGCTGAAGCTTTCTTT.